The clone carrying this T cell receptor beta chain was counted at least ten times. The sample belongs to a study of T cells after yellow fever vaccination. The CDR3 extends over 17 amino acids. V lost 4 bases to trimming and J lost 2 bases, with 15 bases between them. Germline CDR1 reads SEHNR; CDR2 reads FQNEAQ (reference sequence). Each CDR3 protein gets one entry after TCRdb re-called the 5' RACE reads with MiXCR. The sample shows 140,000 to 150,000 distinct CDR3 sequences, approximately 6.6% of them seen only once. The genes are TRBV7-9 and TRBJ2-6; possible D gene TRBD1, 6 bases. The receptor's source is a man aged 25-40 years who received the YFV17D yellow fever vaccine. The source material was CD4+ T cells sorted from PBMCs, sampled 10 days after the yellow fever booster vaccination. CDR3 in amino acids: CASSSRATGTGANVLTF. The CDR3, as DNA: TGTGCCAGCAGCTCTAGAGCCACAGGGACTGGGGCCAACGTCCTGACTTTC.